A selection of T cell receptor beta chains follows, all from one sample in a study of post-analysis software for immune sequencing data. TCRdb re-analysed the PCR reads in MiXCR, keeping a single row per CDR3 protein. The sample lists 740,000 or so distinct CDR3 sequences, roughly 50% occurring once. Sequenced: blood. The receptors come from a girl between 10 and 17 years old with multiple sclerosis. CDR3s include the opening cysteine and the closing phenylalanine or tryptophan. A D gene is named only where the DNA matches it firmly. Clone size appears in some rows only: once, few, many, or a class for an expanded clone.

TRBJ2-4 TRBV25-1 - - CASRSHGGGGKNIQYF TGTGCCAGCAGGTCCCACGGGGGCGGGGGCAAAAACATTCAGTACTTC
TRBJ2-7 TRBV3-1 - - CASSQDWQSKGAQYF TGTGCCAGCAGCCAAGATTGGCAGAGTAAAGGGGCCCAGTACTTC
TRBJ2-5 TRBV6-5 - - CASSYSRPGGYNEQYF TGTGCCAGCAGTTACTCGCGACCCGGGGGCTACAATGAGCAGTACTTC
TRBJ2-7 TRBV5-1 - - CASSLNQGSSYNEQYF TGCGCCAGCAGCTTGAATCAGGGGAGCTCCTACAATGAGCAGTACTTC
TRBJ2-3 TRBV11-2 - - CASSFRMRTDTQYF TGTGCCAGCAGCTTTAGGATGCGCACAGATACGCAGTATTTT
TRBJ1-6 TRBV10-3 - TRBD1 CAISLTGGNSPLHF TGTGCCATCAGTCTGACAGGGGGAAATTCACCCCTCCACTTT
TRBJ2-3 TRBV14 - - CASSQRSVRTDTQYF TGTGCCAGCAGCCAACGGTCCGTGCGCACAGATACGCAGTATTTT
TRBJ2-1 TRBV15 - - CATSRAPRDPFF TGTGCCACCAGCAGAGCCCCGCGGGATCCGTTCTTC
TRBJ2-1 TRBV5-6 - TRBD2 CASITRAGGHNEQFF TGTGCCAGCATCACGCGGGCGGGGGGACACAATGAGCAGTTCTTC
TRBJ2-5 TRBV20-1 - - CSSDRGETQYF TGCAGTTCGGACCGGGGGGAGACCCAGTACTTC
TRBJ2-7 TRBV5-1 once - CASSLESAGDKQYF TGCGCCAGCAGCTTGGAGTCGGCAGGGGATAAGCAGTACTTC
TRBJ1-2 TRBV12-5 few TRBD1 CASGQGGNDRVYGYTF TGTGCTAGTGGCCAAGGGGGGAATGACAGGGTCTATGGCTACACCTTC
TRBJ1-1 TRBV29-1 - TRBD1 CSVEYRGGTEAFF TGCAGCGTTGAATACAGGGGAGGCACTGAAGCTTTCTTT
TRBJ2-7 TRBV4-1 - TRBD2 CASSQVRLAGAGEQYF TGCGCCAGCAGCCAAGTTCGACTAGCGGGAGCCGGAGAGCAGTACTTC
TRBJ2-7 TRBV27 - TRBD1 CASSFFMVGQGPYEQYF TGTGCCAGCAGTTTTTTTATGGTAGGACAGGGACCCTACGAGCAGTACTTC
TRBJ2-7 TRBV5-5 - - CASRSGGGLSYEQYF TGTGCCAGCAGGTCCGGCGGCGGACTATCCTACGAGCAGTACTTC
TRBJ2-7 TRBV10-3 few TRBD1 CAISRSGQATYEQYF TGTGCCATCAGTCGATCGGGACAGGCCACCTACGAGCAGTACTTC
TRBJ2-3 TRBV10-3 few - CATQTFTDTQYF TGTGCCACTCAGACGTTCACAGATACGCAGTATTTT
TRBJ2-5 TRBV6-5 - - CASSYSRLPGETQYF TGTGCCAGCAGTTACTCGAGGCTACCCGGAGAGACCCAGTACTTC
TRBJ2-7 TRBV18 - - CASSPRSGQSVPYEQYF TGTGCCAGCTCACCAAGATCAGGACAGAGTGTTCCCTACGAGCAGTACTTC
TRBJ2-1 TRBV12-3/TRBV12-4 few - CASSSHGGRSNEQFF TGTGCCAGCAGTTCCCACGGGGGGCGATCCAATGAGCAGTTCTTC
TRBJ2-1 TRBV10-3 few TRBD2 CAMGLAHEQFF TGTGCCATGGGACTAGCGCATGAGCAGTTCTTC
TRBJ1-4 TRBV7-9 - TRBD1 CASSPRDRDHFTLFF TGTGCCAGCAGCCCCAGGGACAGGGACCATTTTACGCTGTTTTTT
TRBJ2-5 TRBV29-1 few - CSVLQAETQYF TGCAGCGTACTACAGGCGGAGACCCAGTACTTC
TRBJ2-4 TRBV18 - - CASSFRDTENIQYF TGTGCCAGCTCATTCCGGGACACAGAAAACATTCAGTACTTC
TRBJ2-1 TRBV10-3 - - CAISLTSSDEQFF TGTGCCATCAGTTTGACATCCAGCGATGAGCAGTTCTTC
TRBJ2-3 TRBV3-1 - - CASSQAPAGSDTQYF TGTGCCAGCAGCCAGGCCCCCGCGGGGTCAGATACGCAGTATTTT
TRBJ2-1 TRBV7-9 - TRBD2 CASSPGTSGRGNEQFF TGTGCCAGCAGCCCTGGGACTAGCGGGAGAGGCAATGAGCAGTTCTTC
TRBJ1-2 TRBV6-5 - - CASSYSPRAGYTF TGTGCCAGCAGTTACTCCCCCAGGGCTGGCTACACCTTC
TRBJ2-7 TRBV6-4 few TRBD2 CASSERSGGNYEQYF TGTGCCAGCAGTGAACGGAGCGGGGGAAATTACGAGCAGTACTTC
TRBJ1-2 TRBV20-1 - - CSASRGGAYGYTF TGCAGTGCTAGTCGGGGGGGAGCATATGGCTACACCTTC
TRBJ1-2 TRBV5-1 few - CASSLVSGPDYGYTF TGCGCCAGCAGCTTGGTTTCAGGGCCTGACTATGGCTACACCTTC
TRBJ2-2 TRBV7-2 - - CASSLDPGGRTGELFF TGTGCCAGCAGCTTAGACCCGGGGGGCAGGACCGGGGAGCTGTTTTTT
TRBJ2-7 TRBV3-1 once - CASSQTRYEQYF TGTGCCAGCAGCCAGACGAGGTACGAGCAGTACTTC
TRBJ2-1 TRBV18 - - CASSPLVRASYNEQFF TGTGCCAGCTCACCACTCGTCAGGGCCTCCTACAATGAGCAGTTCTTC
TRBJ2-7 TRBV29-1 - - CSVGGLGPISYEQYF TGCAGCGTGGGGGGTTTGGGCCCCATTTCCTACGAGCAGTACTTC
TRBJ2-3 TRBV7-9 - - CASSSPLGDTQYF TGTGCCAGCAGCTCCCCTCTGGGGGATACGCAGTATTTT
TRBJ2-7 TRBV29-1 - - CSGGLSGEQYF TGCAGCGGTGGACTGTCAGGCGAGCAGTACTTC
TRBJ2-1 TRBV3-1 few TRBD2 CASSQDTAGGGYNEQFF TGTGCCAGCAGCCAAGATACAGCGGGGGGCGGGTACAATGAGCAGTTCTTC
TRBJ2-7 TRBV12-3/TRBV12-4 - - CASSFTSGLLDSYNEQYF TGTGCCAGCAGTTTTACCAGCGGGCTTCTTGACTCCTACAATGAGCAGTACTTC
TRBJ2-1 TRBV7-3 - - CASSPSGSTEQFF TGTGCCAGCAGCCCCTCTGGGAGCACTGAGCAGTTCTTC
TRBJ2-7 TRBV10-3 few - CAISPGPPGYEQYF TGTGCCATCAGTCCGGGTCCCCCCGGGTACGAGCAGTACTTC